This is a list of T cell receptor beta chains from one sample in a study of cytomegalovirus exposure and HLA in healthy donors. Libraries were prepared by immunoSEQ multiplex PCR; TCRdb keeps only in-frame clonotypes and omits some of them. The sample's table shows 31,000 or so clones. The sequenced sample was PBMCs. The source of these receptors is a female donor in good health and CMV-seronegative. The CDR3 runs from the conserved cysteine through the conserved F or W. A D gene is named only where the DNA matches it firmly. The listing skips clone size in some rows; elsewhere it reads once, few, many or a size class.

abundance,v_gene,d_gene,j_gene,CDR3nt,CDR3aa
-,TRBV7-9,-,TRBJ2-7,TGTGCCAGCAGCCACACCGACTCCCGCGAGCAGTACTTC,CASSHTDSREQYF
-,TRBV2,-,TRBJ2-7,TGTGCCAGCAATTTATTACCTACCTCCTACGAGCAGTACTTC,CASNLLPTSYEQYF
-,TRBV2,TRBD1,TRBJ1-2,TGTGCCAGCAGTGTTGGACAGGGCCAAAGCTATGGCTACACCTTC,CASSVGQGQSYGYTF
-,TRBV4-2,-,TRBJ2-1,TGTGCCAGCAGCCAAGATCCCCGCTCCTACAATGAGCAGTTCTTC,CASSQDPRSYNEQFF
-,TRBV9,-,TRBJ1-1,TGTGCCAGCAGCACGCGGGGGGCGGCGAACACTGAAGCTTTCTTT,CASSTRGAANTEAFF
-,TRBV6-5,TRBD2,TRBJ2-5,TGTGCCAGCAGTTACAGCGGGGAAGAGACCCAGTACTTC,CASSYSGEETQYF
-,TRBV11-2,TRBD2,TRBJ2-6,TGTGCCAGCAGCTCATTCGTGGGGAGGGTAGGATCTGGGGCCAACGTCCTGACTTTC,CASSSFVGRVGSGANVLTF
-,TRBV18,-,TRBJ2-1,TGTGCCAGCTCACGGGGAGACTCCTACAATGAGCAGTTCTTC,CASSRGDSYNEQFF
-,TRBV4-3,-,TRBJ1-2,TGCGCCAGCAGCCAGCTCCCGTTCGCAGGACTCTCCTCGGGCTACACCTTC,CASSQLPFAGLSSGYTF
-,TRBV11-2,TRBD1,TRBJ2-7,TGTGCCAGCAGCTCGAAGGGACAGGCAACCTACGAGCAGTACTTC,CASSSKGQATYEQYF
-,TRBV7-6,TRBD1,TRBJ1-6,TGTGCCAGCAGCTTAGCGACAGGGGGCTCGGGCTCCTATAATTCACCCCTCCACTTT,CASSLATGGSGSYNSPLHF
-,TRBV11-2,-,TRBJ2-3,TGTGCCAGCAGCGGGACTCCTGACTCCACAGATACGCAGTATTTT,CASSGTPDSTDTQYF
-,TRBV2,-,TRBJ1-5,TGTGCCAGCAGTGCCCTCGATCAGCCCCAGCATTTT,CASSALDQPQHF
-,TRBV5-1,TRBD1,TRBJ1-1,TGCGCCAGCAGCAATGACAGGGGATTTAACCGAGCTTTCTTT,CASSNDRGFNRAFF
-,TRBV5-6,-,TRBJ1-5,TGTGCCAGCAGCTTATCTCATCAGCCCCAGCATTTT,CASSLSHQPQHF
-,TRBV28,-,TRBJ1-3,TGTGCCAGCAGAGCGGGGGGAGGAAACACCATATATTTT,CASRAGGGNTIYF
-,TRBV11-3,-,TRBJ1-1,TGTGCCAGCAGCTTAGCCCAGGGTAGGGACACTGAAGCTTTCTTT,CASSLAQGRDTEAFF
-,TRBV6-5,TRBD1,TRBJ2-7,TGTGCCAGCAGGGGGACAGTGAACTACGAGCAGTACTTC,CASRGTVNYEQYF
-,TRBV4-3,TRBD2,TRBJ2-7,TGCGCCAGCAGCCAACTCCCTAGCGGAACGTACGAGCAGTACTTC,CASSQLPSGTYEQYF
medium-sized,TRBV27,-,TRBJ1-4,TGTGCCAGCAGTTCCTCAGGGTTGGGTGAAAAACTGTTTTTT,CASSSSGLGEKLFF
-,TRBV7-3,TRBD1,TRBJ2-1,TGTGCCAGCAGCTTAAGGGACAGGGTGGATGAGCAGTTCTTC,CASSLRDRVDEQFF
-,TRBV7-9,TRBD1,TRBJ1-2,TGTGCCAGCAGCTTGTCTCTCGGGACAGGCTATGGCTACACCTTC,CASSLSLGTGYGYTF
-,TRBV28,TRBD2,TRBJ2-1,TGTGCCAGCAGCTGGGAGGGACTAGCGGGGGGAAATGAGCAGTTCTTC,CASSWEGLAGGNEQFF
-,TRBV2,-,TRBJ1-4,TGTGCCAGCAGTGCCGGACAGTTCCTCGTGGAAAAACTGTTTTTT,CASSAGQFLVEKLFF
-,TRBV7-3,TRBD2,TRBJ2-3,TGTGCCAGCAGCTTACTGGGTGGGGGGGCAGATACGCAGTATTTT,CASSLLGGGADTQYF
-,TRBV7-6,-,TRBJ1-4,TGTGCCAGCAGCTTAGAACAGGATGAAAAACTGTTTTTT,CASSLEQDEKLFF
-,TRBV5-1,-,TRBJ1-5,TGCGCCAGCAGCGTAAGCGGGTTTCAGCCCCAGCATTTT,CASSVSGFQPQHF
-,TRBV10-3,-,TRBJ1-4,TGTGCCATCAGTGAGGGACAGAGTAATGAAAAACTGTTTTTT,CAISEGQSNEKLFF
-,TRBV28,-,TRBJ2-4,TGTGCCAGCAGTCCCCCTAGTCAAGACATTCAGTACTTC,CASSPPSQDIQYF
-,TRBV7-9,-,TRBJ1-2,TGTGCCAGCAGCCTCACATCAATCCCGAACTATGGCTACACCTTC,CASSLTSIPNYGYTF
-,TRBV5-1,TRBD1,TRBJ2-3,TGCGCCAGCAGCTTGCAGGGGGTGAGCACAGATACGCAGTATTTT,CASSLQGVSTDTQYF
-,TRBV7-9,-,TRBJ2-7,TGTGCCAGCAGCCCCCCAGTTTCTCAGTCCCGCTACGAGCAGTACTTC,CASSPPVSQSRYEQYF
-,TRBV11-1,-,TRBJ1-2,TGTGCCAGCAGCTTTTCCGCCGGGACAAGCAATGGCTACACCTTC,CASSFSAGTSNGYTF
-,TRBV29-1,TRBD1,TRBJ1-3,TGCAGCGCCACGGGACAGCCGAGCTCTGGAAACACCATATATTTT,CSATGQPSSGNTIYF
-,TRBV30,TRBD2,TRBJ2-7,TGTGCCTGGAGTCCCCGGGGGACTAGCCGGACCTACGAGCAGTACTTC,CAWSPRGTSRTYEQYF
-,TRBV5-4,TRBD1,TRBJ1-2,TGTGCCAGCAGCTTGGCGACAGGGGGCCGAGGTGTCTATGGCTACACCTTC,CASSLATGGRGVYGYTF
medium-sized,TRBV4-3,-,TRBJ2-3,TGCGCCAGCAGCCCCCACGAGGTCACAAGGTTGGGCACAGATACGCAGTATTTT,CASSPHEVTRLGTDTQYF
-,TRBV10-1,TRBD2,TRBJ2-5,TGCGCCAGCAGCCTTAACCGGGAGGAGGAGACCCAGTACTTC,CASSLNREEETQYF
-,TRBV19,-,TRBJ2-1,TGTGCCAGTAGTCTCACGTGGGGACTCGGAAACAATGAGCAGTTCTTC,CASSLTWGLGNNEQFF
-,TRBV6-4,TRBD1,TRBJ2-2,TGTGCCAGCAGTGTTGGACAGGGAACGAACACCGGGGAGCTGTTTTTT,CASSVGQGTNTGELFF
-,TRBV7-9,TRBD1,TRBJ1-2,TGTGCCAGCAGCCTCAACCCCGGACAGGGGGTCGATGGCTACACCTTC,CASSLNPGQGVDGYTF